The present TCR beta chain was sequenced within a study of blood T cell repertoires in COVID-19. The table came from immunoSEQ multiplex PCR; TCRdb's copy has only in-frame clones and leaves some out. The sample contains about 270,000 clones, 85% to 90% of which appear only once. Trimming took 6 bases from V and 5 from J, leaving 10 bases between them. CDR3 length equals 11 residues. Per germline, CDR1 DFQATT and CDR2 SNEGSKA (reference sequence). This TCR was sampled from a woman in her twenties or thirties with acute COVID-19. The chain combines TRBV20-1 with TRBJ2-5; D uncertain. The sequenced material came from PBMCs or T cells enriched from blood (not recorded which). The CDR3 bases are TGCAGTGCCCGGAGCTGGGAGACCCAGTACTTC. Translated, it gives CSARSWETQYF.